This TCR beta chain was sequenced in a study of vaccination effects on CD4 cells after COVID-19. To note about this clone: Its antigen is unidentified.

V lost 1 base and J lost 0, with 13 bases in between. The CDR3 covers 17 residues. CDR1 is MNHNS and CDR2 is SASEGT in the germline V gene. Libraries were prepared by immunoSEQ multiplex PCR; TCRdb keeps only in-frame clonotypes and omits some of them. Of roughly 55,000 clones in the sample, 75% to 85% were seen once. Viral peptide pools were used in the ViraFEST assay to expand antigen-specific CD4+ T cells, and sequencing came afterward. Isolation of CD4+ T cells took place after approximately 10 days of culture. Vaccine administered to participants consisted of two doses of either BNT162b2 or mRNA-1273.

This sequence joins TRBV6-1 and TRBJ1-5, with D hard to call. Here the sequenced sample was CD4+ T cells from PBMCs cultured with HCoV-OC43 spike peptides, taken after COVID-19 vaccination. The subset here: HCoV-OC43 spike overlapping peptide pool stimulation. This TCR derives from a human donor who received a COVID-19 vaccine. This chain's CDR3 is CASSEGLRQTSNQPQHF. DNA of the CDR3: TGTGCCAGCAGTGAAGGCTTGCGCCAGACTAGCAATCAGCCCCAGCATTTT.